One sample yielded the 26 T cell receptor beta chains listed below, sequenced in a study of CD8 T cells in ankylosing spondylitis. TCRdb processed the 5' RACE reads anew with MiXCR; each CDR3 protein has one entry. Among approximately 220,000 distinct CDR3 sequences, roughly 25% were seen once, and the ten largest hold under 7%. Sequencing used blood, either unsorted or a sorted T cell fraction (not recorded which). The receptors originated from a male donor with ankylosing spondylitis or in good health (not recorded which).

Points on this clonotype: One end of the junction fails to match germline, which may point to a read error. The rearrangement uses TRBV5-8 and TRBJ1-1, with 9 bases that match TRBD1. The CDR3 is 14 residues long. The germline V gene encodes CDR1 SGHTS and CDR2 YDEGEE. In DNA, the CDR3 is TGTGCCAGCAGCCACAGGGGGCTCGTCACTGAAGCTTTCTTC. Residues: CASSHRGLVTEAFF. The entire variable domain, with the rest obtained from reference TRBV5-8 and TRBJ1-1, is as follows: EAGVTQSPTHLIKTRGQQATLRCSPISGHTSVYWYQQALGLGLQFLLWYDEGEERNRGNFPPRFSGRQFPNYSSELNVNALELEDSALYLCASSHRGLVTEAFFGQGTRLTVV.

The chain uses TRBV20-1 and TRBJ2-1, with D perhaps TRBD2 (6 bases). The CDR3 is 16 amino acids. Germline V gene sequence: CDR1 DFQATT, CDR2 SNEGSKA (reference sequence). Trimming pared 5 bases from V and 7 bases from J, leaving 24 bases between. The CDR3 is CSASGGPGVTVNEQFF. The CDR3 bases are TGCAGTGCTTCCGGGGGTCCGGGGGTCACAGTAAATGAGCAGTTCTTC.

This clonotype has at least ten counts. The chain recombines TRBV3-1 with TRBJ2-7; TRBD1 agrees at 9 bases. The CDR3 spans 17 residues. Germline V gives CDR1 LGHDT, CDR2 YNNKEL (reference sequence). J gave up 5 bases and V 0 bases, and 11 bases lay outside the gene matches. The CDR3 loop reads CASSQERYGQGSHEQYF. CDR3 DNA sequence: TGTGCCAGCAGCCAAGAACGATACGGACAGGGGTCCCACGAGCAGTACTTC.

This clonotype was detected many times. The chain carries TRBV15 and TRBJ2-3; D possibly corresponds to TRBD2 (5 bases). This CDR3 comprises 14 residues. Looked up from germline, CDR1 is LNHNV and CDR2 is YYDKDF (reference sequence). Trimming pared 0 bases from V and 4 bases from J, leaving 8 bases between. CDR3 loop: CATSRDRGADTQYF. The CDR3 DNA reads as TGTGCCACCAGCAGAGATCGGGGTGCAGATACGCAGTATTTT.

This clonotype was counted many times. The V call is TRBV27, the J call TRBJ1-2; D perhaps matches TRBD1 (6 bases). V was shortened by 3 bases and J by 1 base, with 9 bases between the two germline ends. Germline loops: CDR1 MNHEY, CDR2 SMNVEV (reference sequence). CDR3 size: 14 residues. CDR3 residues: CASSLTGYNYGYTF. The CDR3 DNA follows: TGTGCCAGCAGTTTGACAGGATATAACTATGGCTACACCTTC.

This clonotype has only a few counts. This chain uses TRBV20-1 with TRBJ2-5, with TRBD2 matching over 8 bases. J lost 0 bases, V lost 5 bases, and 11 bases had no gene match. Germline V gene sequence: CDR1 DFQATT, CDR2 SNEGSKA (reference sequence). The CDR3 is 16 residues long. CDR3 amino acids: CSAYHGASGYQETQYF. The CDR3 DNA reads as TGCAGTGCTTACCATGGGGCTAGCGGGTACCAAGAGACCCAGTACTTC.

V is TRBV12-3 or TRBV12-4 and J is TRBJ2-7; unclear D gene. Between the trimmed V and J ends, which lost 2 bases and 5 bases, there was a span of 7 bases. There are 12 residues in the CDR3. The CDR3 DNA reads TGTGCCAGCAGTTTAAGCGTGCACGAGCAGTACTTC. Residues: CASSLSVHEQYF.

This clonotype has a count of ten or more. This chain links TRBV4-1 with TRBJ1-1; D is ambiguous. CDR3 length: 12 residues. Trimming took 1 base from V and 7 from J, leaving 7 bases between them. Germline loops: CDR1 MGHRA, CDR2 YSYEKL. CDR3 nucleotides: TGCGCCAGCAGCCAAGGTGGGATTGAAGCTTTCTTT. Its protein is CASSQGGIEAFF.

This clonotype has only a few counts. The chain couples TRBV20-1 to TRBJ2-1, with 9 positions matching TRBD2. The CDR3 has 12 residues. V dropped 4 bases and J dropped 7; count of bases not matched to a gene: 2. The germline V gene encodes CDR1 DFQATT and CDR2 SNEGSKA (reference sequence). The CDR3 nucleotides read TGCAGTGCTACCACTAGCGGGAATGAGCAGTTCTTC. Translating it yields CSATTSGNEQFF.

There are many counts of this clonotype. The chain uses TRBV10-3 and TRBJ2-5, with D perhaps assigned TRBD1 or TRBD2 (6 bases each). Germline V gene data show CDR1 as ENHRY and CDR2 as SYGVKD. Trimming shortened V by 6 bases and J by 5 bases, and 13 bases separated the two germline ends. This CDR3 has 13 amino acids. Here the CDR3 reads CAIRPGDRETQYF. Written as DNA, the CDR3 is TGTGCCATCAGGCCGGGAGACAGGGAGACCCAGTACTTC.

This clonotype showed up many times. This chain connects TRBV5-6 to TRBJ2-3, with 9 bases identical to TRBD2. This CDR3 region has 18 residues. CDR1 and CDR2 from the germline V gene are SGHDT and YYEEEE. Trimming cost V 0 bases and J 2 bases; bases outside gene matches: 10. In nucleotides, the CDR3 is TGTGCCAGCAGCTTGGCCTTGATAGCGGGAGCTCTCACAGATACGCAGTATTTT. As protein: CASSLALIAGALTDTQYF.

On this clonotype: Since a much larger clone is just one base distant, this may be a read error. The CDR3 DNA follows: TGCGCCAGCAGCGTCGGGACAGGGGACCCTGAAGCTTTCTTT. Protein product: CASSVGTGDPEAFF. V is TRBV4-1 and J is TRBJ1-1, with 10 bases fitting TRBD1. The CDR3 is 14 residues long. From germline, CDR1 is MGHRA and CDR2 YSYEKL. After removal of 5 bases from V and 6 bases from J, the junction contained 6 bases not matched to a gene.

The CDR3 DNA reads TGCAGTGCTAAACGCGGGGGGACCCACACAGATACGCAGTATTTT. The encoded protein is CSAKRGGTHTDTQYF. The V gene is TRBV20-1, the J gene TRBJ2-3; 8 bases fit TRBD2. There are 15 residues in the CDR3. Trimming took 4 bases from V and 2 from J; bases not matched to a gene: 8. Germline CDR1 reads DFQATT; CDR2 reads SNEGSKA (reference sequence).

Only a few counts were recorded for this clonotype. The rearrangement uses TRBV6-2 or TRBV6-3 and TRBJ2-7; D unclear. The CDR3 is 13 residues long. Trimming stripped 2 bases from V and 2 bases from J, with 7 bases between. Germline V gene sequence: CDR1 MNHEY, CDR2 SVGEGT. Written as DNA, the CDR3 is TGTGCCAGCAGTTACCAGGCGCCCTACGAGCAGTACTTC. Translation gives CASSYQAPYEQYF.

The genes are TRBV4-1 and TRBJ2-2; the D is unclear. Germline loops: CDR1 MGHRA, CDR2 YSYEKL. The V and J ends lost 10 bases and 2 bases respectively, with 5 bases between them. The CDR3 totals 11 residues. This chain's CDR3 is CATGNTGELFF. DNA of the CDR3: TGCGCCACAGGAAACACCGGGGAGCTGTTTTTT.

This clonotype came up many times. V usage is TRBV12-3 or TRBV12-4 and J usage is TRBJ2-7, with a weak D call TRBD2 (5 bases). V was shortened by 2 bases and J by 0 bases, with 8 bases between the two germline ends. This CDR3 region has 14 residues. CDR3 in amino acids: CASSLQGGSYEQYF. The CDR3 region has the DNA TGTGCCAGCAGTTTACAAGGAGGCTCCTACGAGCAGTACTTC.

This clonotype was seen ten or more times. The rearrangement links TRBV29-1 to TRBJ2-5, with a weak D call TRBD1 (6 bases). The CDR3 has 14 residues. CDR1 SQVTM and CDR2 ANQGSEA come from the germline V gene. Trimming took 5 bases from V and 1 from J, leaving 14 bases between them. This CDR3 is CSVYRVDSQETQYF. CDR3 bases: TGCAGCGTTTACAGGGTTGACTCCCAAGAGACCCAGTACTTC.

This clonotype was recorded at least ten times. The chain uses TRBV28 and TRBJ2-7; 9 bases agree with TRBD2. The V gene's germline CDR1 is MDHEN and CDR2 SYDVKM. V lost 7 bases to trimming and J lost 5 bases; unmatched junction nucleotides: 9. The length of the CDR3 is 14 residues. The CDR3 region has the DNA TGTGCCAGCACCATTAGCGGGAGTCCACACGAGCAGTACTTC. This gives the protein CASTISGSPHEQYF.

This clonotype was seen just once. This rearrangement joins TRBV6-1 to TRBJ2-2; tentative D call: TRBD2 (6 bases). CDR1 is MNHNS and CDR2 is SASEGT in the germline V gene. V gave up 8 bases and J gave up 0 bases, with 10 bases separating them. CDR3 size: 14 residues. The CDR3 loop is CASSVAANTGELFF. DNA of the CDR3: TGTGCCAGCTCTGTAGCGGCGAACACCGGGGAGCTGTTTTTT.

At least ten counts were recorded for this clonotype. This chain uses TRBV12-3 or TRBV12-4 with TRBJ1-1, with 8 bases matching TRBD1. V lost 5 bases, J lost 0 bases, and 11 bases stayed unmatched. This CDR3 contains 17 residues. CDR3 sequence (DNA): TGTGCCAGCAGTCAAACAGGGGGTCGGAAGTTGAACACTGAAGCTTTCTTT. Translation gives CASSQTGGRKLNTEAFF.

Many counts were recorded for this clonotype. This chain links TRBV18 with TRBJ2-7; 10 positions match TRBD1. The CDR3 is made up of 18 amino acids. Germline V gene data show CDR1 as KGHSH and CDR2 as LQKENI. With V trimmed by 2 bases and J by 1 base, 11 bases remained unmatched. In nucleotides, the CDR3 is TGTGCCAGCTCACCAGCTAGGGACAGGGGTGTCGAGTCCTACGAGCAGTACTTC. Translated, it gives CASSPARDRGVESYEQYF. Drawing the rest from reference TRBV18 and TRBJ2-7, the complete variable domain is NAGVMQNPRHLVRRRGQEARLRCSPMKGHSHVYWYRQLPEEGLKFMVYLQKENIIDESGMPKERFSAEFPKEGPSILRIQQVVRGDSAAYFCASSPARDRGVESYEQYFGPGTRLTVT.

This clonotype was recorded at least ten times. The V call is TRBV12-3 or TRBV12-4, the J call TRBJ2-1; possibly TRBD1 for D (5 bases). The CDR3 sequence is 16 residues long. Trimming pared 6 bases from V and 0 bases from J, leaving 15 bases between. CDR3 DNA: TGTGCCAGCAGATCGCAGGGCGCGGCCTCCTACAATGAGCAGTTCTTC. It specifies CASRSQGAASYNEQFF.

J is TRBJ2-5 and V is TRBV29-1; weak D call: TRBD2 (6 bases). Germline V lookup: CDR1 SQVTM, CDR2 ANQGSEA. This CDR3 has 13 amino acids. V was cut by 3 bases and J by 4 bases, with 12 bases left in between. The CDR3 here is CSVEKAGRETQYF. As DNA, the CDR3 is TGCAGCGTTGAGAAAGCGGGTAGAGAGACCCAGTACTTC.

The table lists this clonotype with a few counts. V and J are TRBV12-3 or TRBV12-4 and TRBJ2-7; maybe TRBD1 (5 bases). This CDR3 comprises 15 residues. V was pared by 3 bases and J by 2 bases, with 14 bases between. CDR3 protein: CASSFAGLLAYEQYF. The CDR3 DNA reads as TGTGCCAGCAGTTTCGCAGGGCTCCTCGCCTACGAGCAGTACTTC.

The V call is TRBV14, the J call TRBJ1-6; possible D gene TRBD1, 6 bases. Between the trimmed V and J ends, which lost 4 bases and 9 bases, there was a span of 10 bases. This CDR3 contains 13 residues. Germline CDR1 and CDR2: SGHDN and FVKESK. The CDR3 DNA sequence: TGTGCCAGCAGCCGAACAGGGTTTTCACCCCTCCACTTT. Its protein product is CASSRTGFSPLHF.

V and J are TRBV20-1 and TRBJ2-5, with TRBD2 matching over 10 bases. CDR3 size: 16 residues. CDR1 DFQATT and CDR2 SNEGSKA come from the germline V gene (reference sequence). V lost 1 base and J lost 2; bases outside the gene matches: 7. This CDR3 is CSARVSLAGAQETQYF. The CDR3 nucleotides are TGCAGTGCTAGAGTTTCCCTAGCGGGGGCACAAGAGACCCAGTACTTC.